Each of the 18 T cell receptor beta chains below was sequenced from the same sample in a study of shared clonotypes between healthy human individuals. Clones were sequenced by immunoSEQ multiplex PCR, and TCRdb holds only the in-frame ones, with some missing. Of over a million clones detected, approximately 96% appear once; the ten largest clones hold 1.2%. Sequencing used naive CD4+ T cells sorted from blood. Noted subset: CD45RA+ positively selected. These receptors all come from a man aged 25-40 years in good health.

The chain is built from TRBV7-9 and TRBJ1-2; TRBD1 is a possible D gene (5 bases). Looked up from germline, CDR1 is SEHNR and CDR2 is FQNEAQ (reference sequence). This CDR3 comprises 13 residues. V was trimmed by 5 bases and J by 8 bases, leaving 15 bases between them. This CDR3 reads CASSPSGGGGYTF. CDR3 DNA sequence: TGTGCCAGCAGCCCCTCGGGTGGGGGAGGCTACACCTTC.

V usage is TRBV2 and J usage is TRBJ2-5, with D possibly matching TRBD2 (6 bases). Germline CDR1 and CDR2: SNHLY and FYNNEI. The CDR3 runs to 12 residues. The germline V and J ends were trimmed by 7 bases and 5 bases, with 11 bases remaining between them. CDR3 amino acids: CASNQAGETQYF. The CDR3 DNA reads as TGTGCCAGCAACCAGGCGGGGGAGACCCAGTACTTC. Full variable domain (missing parts from reference TRBV2 and TRBJ2-5): EPEVTQTPSHQVTQMGQEVILRCVPISNHLYFYWYRQILGQKVEFLVSFYNNEISEKSEIFDDQFSVERPDGSNFTLKIRSTKLEDSAMYFCASNQAGETQYFGPGTRLLVL.

The chain couples TRBV7-2 to TRBJ2-7, with TRBD2 as a possible D gene (6 bases). This CDR3 comprises 16 residues. CDR1 is SGHTA, CDR2 FQGNSA, per germline. Trimming removed 2 bases at V and 3 bases at J, with 17 bases between. The CDR3 loop reads CASSLSLAEVLYEQYF. DNA for the CDR3: TGTGCCAGCAGCTTATCCTTAGCGGAGGTCCTCTACGAGCAGTACTTC.

The chain employs TRBV18 and TRBJ2-1, with 11 bases lining up with TRBD2. CDR1 and CDR2 (germline): KGHSH, LQKENI. This CDR3 spans 17 amino acids. Unmatched junction bases numbered 7, after V lost 2 bases and J lost 4 bases. CDR3 residues: CASSPTGTSGYYNEQFF. The CDR3 DNA reads TGTGCCAGCTCACCAACCGGGACTAGCGGATATTACAATGAGCAGTTCTTC.

V usage is TRBV13 and J usage is TRBJ2-1; a weak D match, TRBD1 (6 bases). Germline CDR1 and CDR2: PRHDT and FYEKMQ (reference sequence). CDR3 length equals 18 residues. The V end was cut by 3 bases, the J end by 0 bases, with 18 bases between. CDR3 in DNA: TGTGCCAGCAGCTTGGGTCATCGAAGGGGGAGCTCCTACAATGAGCAGTTCTTC. It codes for CASSLGHRRGSSYNEQFF.

The chain's CDR3 is CASSPDLGRETQYF. Here the CDR3 DNA reads TGTGCCAGCAGCCCCGATTTGGGGAGGGAGACCCAGTACTTC. The V and J genes are TRBV9 and TRBJ2-5, with D possibly TRBD2 on 6 matching bases. Trimming stripped 4 bases from V and 5 bases from J, with 15 bases between. This CDR3 has 14 amino acids. Per germline, CDR1 SGDLS and CDR2 YYNGEE. The complete variable domain, with remaining parts taken from reference TRBV9 and TRBJ2-5, reads DSGVTQTPKHLITATGQRVTLRCSPRSGDLSVYWYQQSLDQGLQFLIQYYNGEERAKGNILERFSAQQFPDLHSELNLSSLELGDSALYFCASSPDLGRETQYFGPGTRLLVL.

With regard to this clone: Other DNA sequences in the same sample also yield this CDR3. The CDR3 spells CASSLVGTSSYEQYF. In nucleotides, the CDR3 is TGCGCCAGCAGCTTGGTCGGGACAAGCTCCTACGAGCAGTACTTC. The chain employs TRBV5-1 and TRBJ2-7; tentative D call: TRBD1 (6 bases). V lost 0 bases, J lost 0 bases, and 10 bases lay in between. The CDR3 length is 15 residues. The V gene's germline CDR1 is SGHRS and CDR2 YFSETQ.

CDR3 loop: CASSEGLHEQYF. The CDR3 DNA follows: TGCGCCAGCAGTGAGGGTCTCCACGAGCAGTACTTC. This rearrangement joins TRBV10-1 to TRBJ2-7, with D unclear. Trimming stripped 2 bases from V and 5 bases from J, with 7 bases between. The CDR3 covers 12 residues. The germline gives CDR1 WNHNN, CDR2 SYGVQD (reference sequence).

The chain recombines TRBV7-2 with TRBJ2-3, with 11 bases matching TRBD2. From germline, CDR1 is SGHTA and CDR2 FQGNSA. V shed 5 bases, J shed 2 bases, and the junction held 6 bases outside the gene matches. This CDR3 spans 16 amino acids. The CDR3 DNA follows: TGTGCCAGCAGCCGTGGACTAGCGGGCATCACAGATACGCAGTATTTT. Amino acid sequence: CASSRGLAGITDTQYF.

CDR3 bases: TGTGCCACCAGCAGAGAGGGGGCTTTGGCCTACGAGCAGTACTTC. Translation: CATSREGALAYEQYF. This chain links TRBV15 with TRBJ2-7, with a tentative D call TRBD1 (6 bases). V lost 0 bases and J 2 bases, leaving 11 bases between the germline ends. The CDR3 extends over 15 amino acids. Germline V gene sequence: CDR1 LNHNV, CDR2 YYDKDF (reference sequence).

J is TRBJ2-7 and V is TRBV27; D gene ambiguous. The CDR3 spans 14 residues. V was clipped by 7 bases and J by 1 base, with 14 bases between them. CDR1 MNHEY and CDR2 SMNVEV come from the germline V gene (reference sequence). CDR3 region: CASKFNAASYEQYF. As DNA, the CDR3 is TGTGCCAGCAAGTTTAATGCAGCTTCCTACGAGCAGTACTTC.

The CDR3 region has the DNA TGCGCCAGCAGCCAAGATGGGAGACAGGGGCAAGAGACCCAGTACTTC. Amino acid sequence: CASSQDGRQGQETQYF. This rearrangement joins TRBV4-1 to TRBJ2-5, with 8 bases identical to TRBD1. The CDR3 contains 16 residues. Germline loops: CDR1 MGHRA, CDR2 YSYEKL. Trimming took 0 bases from V and 2 from J; bases not matched to a gene: 5.

As regards this clone: The sample carries other DNA sequences with the same CDR3. The CDR3 reads CASSQSSYEQYF. CDR3 nucleotides: TGTGCCAGTAGTCAGAGCTCCTACGAGCAGTACTTC. This sequence joins TRBV19 and TRBJ2-7; D is undetermined. The CDR3 runs 12 residues. Per the germline V gene, CDR1 is LNHDA and CDR2 is SQIVND (reference sequence). V was clipped by 5 bases and J by 0 bases, with 5 bases between them.

Comments on this clone: One junction end does not reproduce the germline sequence, and a read error may be involved. J is TRBJ2-3 and V is TRBV6-1; a possible D gene is TRBD2 (6 bases). This CDR3 contains 15 residues. Germline V gives CDR1 MNHNS, CDR2 SASEGT. In nucleotides, the CDR3 is TGTGCCAGCAATGAAGAGCGGGTAAAATTGAGGACGCAGTATTTT. Its translation: CASNEERVKLRTQYF.

The genes are TRBV6-5 and TRBJ2-1, with 7 bases aligning to TRBD2. Trimming removed 0 bases from V and 9 bases from J; junction bases left unmatched: 11. This CDR3 has 16 amino acids. Germline values: CDR1 MNHEY, CDR2 SVGAGI. CDR3 protein: CASSYSQRTSVAEQFF. The CDR3 coding sequence is TGTGCCAGCAGTTACTCGCAGAGGACTAGTGTCGCTGAGCAGTTCTTC.

This sequence joins TRBV28 and TRBJ2-7, with TRBD1 matching 8 bases. The CDR3 spans 16 residues. Unmatched junction bases numbered 11, after V lost 6 bases and J lost 1 base. CDR1 is MDHEN, CDR2 SYDVKM, per germline. The CDR3 is CASSSDTGTGSYEQYF. Written as DNA, the CDR3 is TGTGCCAGCAGCTCCGATACCGGGACAGGATCCTACGAGCAGTACTTC.

The V gene is TRBV10-2, the J gene TRBJ1-5, with D possibly being TRBD1 (5 bases). The CDR3 is 14 residues long. V lost 2 bases to trimming and J lost 9 bases, with 14 bases between them. Per the germline V gene, CDR1 is WSHSY and CDR2 is SAAADI. The CDR3 DNA reads TGCGCCAGCAGTGAGAGGCAGGGCCAGTGGCCCCAGCATTTT. Amino acids: CASSERQGQWPQHF.

The chain couples TRBV7-2 to TRBJ2-3; maybe TRBD2 (6 bases). The CDR3 is made up of 15 amino acids. Trimming cost V 7 bases and J 0 bases, with 14 bases left between them. Germline V gives CDR1 SGHTA, CDR2 FQGNSA. For the CDR3, the DNA is TGTGCCAGCACCCAGCCGGGACTTAGCACAGATACGCAGTATTTT. Amino acids: CASTQPGLSTDTQYF.